One and the same sample provided the 32 T cell receptor beta chains below, sequenced in a study of shared clonotypes between healthy human individuals. Data came from immunoSEQ multiplex PCR; TCRdb stores just in-frame clones and leaves some out. The data contain 750,000 to 1,000,000 clones, almost 95% of them singletons. CD8 cells classed as naive were CD45RO-negative and positively selected for CCR7, excluding terminally differentiated effector memory CD45RA+ cells. The sample consisted of naive CD8+ T cells sorted from blood. The receptors shown here come from a man aged 25-45 years in good health.

The genes are TRBV4-1 and TRBJ2-7, with 7 bases aligning to TRBD2. CDR3 length equals 15 residues. V lost 1 base, J lost 7 bases, and 10 bases stayed unmatched. Germline V lookup: CDR1 MGHRA, CDR2 YSYEKL. Here the CDR3 reads CASSQAPGLPEEQYF. As DNA, the CDR3 is TGCGCCAGCAGCCAAGCCCCGGGACTACCGGAAGAGCAGTACTTC.

The chain recombines TRBV6-1 with TRBJ1-5; TRBD1 is a possible D gene (6 bases). The CDR3 extends over 18 amino acids. Per germline, CDR1 MNHNS and CDR2 SASEGT. V was cut by 1 base and J by 0 bases, with 16 bases left in between. CDR3 in amino acids: CASSEVRGGGYSNQPQHF. The CDR3 DNA reads as TGTGCCAGCAGTGAAGTGAGAGGGGGTGGATATAGCAATCAGCCCCAGCATTTT.

The genes are TRBV9 and TRBJ2-3, with a possible D match to TRBD2 (6 bases). V was trimmed by 0 bases and J by 0 bases, leaving 11 bases between them. Germline values: CDR1 SGDLS, CDR2 YYNGEE. The CDR3 extends over 16 amino acids. CDR3 loop: CASSVGMGGSTDTQYF. The CDR3 region has the DNA TGTGCCAGCAGCGTAGGAATGGGAGGAAGCACAGATACGCAGTATTTT.

The chain joins TRBV29-1 to TRBJ2-1, with TRBD2 matching 13 bases. V lost 2 bases, J lost 7 bases, and 17 bases stayed unmatched. This CDR3 contains 19 residues. Germline CDR1 reads SQVTM; CDR2 reads ANQGSEA. Here the CDR3 reads CSVEPGLAGERTTWNEQFF. Written as DNA, the CDR3 is TGCAGCGTTGAACCTGGACTAGCGGGAGAACGCACTACATGGAATGAGCAGTTCTTC.

The rearrangement links TRBV28 to TRBJ1-5; D gene ambiguous. Germline-derived CDR1 and CDR2 are MDHEN and SYDVKM. V lost 3 bases and J lost 2, with 11 bases in between. The CDR3 totals 15 residues. In DNA form, the CDR3 reads TGTGCCAGCAGTTTGACGGCTAGGGGCAATCAGCCCCAGCATTTT. Amino acid sequence: CASSLTARGNQPQHF.

This chain uses TRBV27 with TRBJ2-3; D perhaps matches TRBD1 (5 bases). V was clipped by 7 bases and J by 1 base, with 12 bases between them. Germline CDR1 reads MNHEY; CDR2 reads SMNVEV (reference sequence). The CDR3 is 14 residues long. DNA for the CDR3: TGTGCCAGCATAGGGGCTGGTCGCACAGATACGCAGTATTTT. It encodes CASIGAGRTDTQYF.

The V and J genes are TRBV5-6 and TRBJ2-1, with TRBD1 identical over 8 bases. Germline values: CDR1 SGHDT, CDR2 YYEEEE. After removal of 0 bases from V and 3 bases from J, the junction contained 2 bases not matched to a gene. The CDR3 runs 15 residues. CDR3 residues: CASSLGQGFYNEQFF. In DNA, the CDR3 is TGTGCCAGCAGCTTGGGACAGGGGTTCTACAATGAGCAGTTCTTC. The full variable domain, rest sourced from reference TRBV5-6 and TRBJ2-1, is DAGVTQSPTHLIKTRGQQVTLRCSPKSGHDTVSWYQQALGQGPQFIFQYYEEEERQRGNFPDRFSGHQFPNYSSELNVNALLLGDSALYLCASSLGQGFYNEQFFGPGTRLTVL.

The V gene is TRBV2, the J gene TRBJ1-2; D unresolved. The CDR3 has 14 amino acids. Germline CDR1 is SNHLY and CDR2 is FYNNEI. V was clipped by 3 bases and J by 6 bases, with 14 bases between them. The CDR3 reads CASSDHAPEHGYTF. The DNA for the CDR3 is TGTGCCAGCAGTGATCACGCCCCTGAACATGGCTACACCTTC.

The gene calls are TRBV13 and TRBJ2-1; TRBD2 agrees at 7 bases. From germline, CDR1 is PRHDT and CDR2 FYEKMQ (reference sequence). V dropped 2 bases and J dropped 0; count of bases not matched to a gene: 4. The CDR3 is 16 residues long. CDR3 sequence: CASSLMGGSSYNEQFF. The CDR3 DNA is TGTGCCAGCAGCTTAATGGGCGGGAGCTCCTACAATGAGCAGTTCTTC.

J is TRBJ2-3 and V is TRBV5-4, with D perhaps assigned TRBD1 or TRBD2 (5 bases each). Germline values: CDR1 SGHNT, CDR2 YYREEE (reference sequence). V was cut by 4 bases and J by 6 bases, with 12 bases left in between. The CDR3 extends over 13 amino acids. CDR3: CASSGLGADTQYF. The CDR3 bases are TGTGCCAGCAGCGGTCTCGGGGCGGATACGCAGTATTTT.

This chain connects TRBV13 to TRBJ2-7; 10 bases fit TRBD2. Losses at the gene ends were 2 bases for V and 5 bases for J; bases not matched to a gene: 18. The CDR3 spans 19 residues. From germline, CDR1 is PRHDT and CDR2 FYEKMQ (reference sequence). CDR3 bases: TGTGCCAGCAGCTTACGTTGGGTAGCGGGAGGTCAATCTCTCGACGAGCAGTACTTC. Amino acids: CASSLRWVAGGQSLDEQYF.

The CDR3 region is CASSSTQRERAHPTTDTQYF. The CDR3 region has the DNA TGTGCCAGCAGCTCTACTCAGCGGGAGAGGGCCCACCCCACGACAGATACGCAGTATTTT. The chain has TRBV13 and TRBJ2-3; 8 bases map to TRBD2. CDR3 length: 20 amino acids. V shed 4 bases, J shed 3 bases, and the junction held 21 bases outside the gene matches. CDR1 and CDR2 (germline): PRHDT, FYEKMQ (reference sequence).

J is TRBJ2-7 and V is TRBV9, with 9 positions matching TRBD1. The germline V gene has CDR1 SGDLS and CDR2 YYNGEE. This CDR3 contains 15 residues. V was pared by 4 bases and J by 5 bases, with 10 bases of the junction left unmatched. The chain's CDR3 is CASSPHGQGLHEQYF. CDR3 nucleotide sequence: TGTGCCAGCAGCCCCCATGGACAGGGGTTGCACGAGCAGTACTTC.

The chain joins TRBV7-9 to TRBJ2-3; no definite D call. This CDR3 spans 13 amino acids. V was shortened by 5 bases and J by 0 bases, with 6 bases between the two germline ends. From germline, CDR1 is SEHNR and CDR2 FQNEAQ (reference sequence). The chain's CDR3 is CASSAPSTDTQYF. In DNA, the CDR3 is TGTGCCAGCAGCGCACCTAGCACAGATACGCAGTATTTT.

The chain links TRBV28 to TRBJ2-1, with unresolved D. Looked up from germline, CDR1 is MDHEN and CDR2 is SYDVKM. The CDR3 covers 14 residues. V was cut by 5 bases and J by 3 bases, with 11 bases left in between. CDR3 protein: CASSMQTLYNEQFF. DNA for the CDR3: TGTGCCAGCAGTATGCAGACGCTCTACAATGAGCAGTTCTTC.

With respect to this clone: The same CDR3 is also encoded by other DNA sequences in this sample. The chain links TRBV9 to TRBJ2-1; D remains ambiguous. CDR1 and CDR2 from the germline V gene are SGDLS and YYNGEE. V shed 0 bases and J shed 6 bases, with 7 bases lying between them. The CDR3 is made up of 13 amino acids. CDR3 DNA sequence: TGTGCCAGCAGCGTAGGCAGTTTCAATGAGCAGTTCTTC. Protein: CASSVGSFNEQFF. The variable domain in full, completed from reference TRBV9 and TRBJ2-1, reads DSGVTQTPKHLITATGQRVTLRCSPRSGDLSVYWYQQSLDQGLQFLIQYYNGEERAKGNILERFSAQQFPDLHSELNLSSLELGDSALYFCASSVGSFNEQFFGPGTRLTVL.

V and J are TRBV7-9 and TRBJ2-3; no definite D call. With 5 bases removed from V and 0 bases from J, the gap between germline ends came to 15 bases. The germline V gene has CDR1 SEHNR and CDR2 FQNEAQ (reference sequence). CDR3 size: 16 residues. This CDR3 reads CASSPTYRTSTDTQYF. The CDR3 nucleotides are TGTGCCAGCAGCCCCACTTACAGAACTAGCACAGATACGCAGTATTTT.

This chain uses TRBV6-5 with TRBJ2-1, with TRBD1 as a possible D gene (6 bases). Germline lookup yields CDR1 MNHEY and CDR2 SVGAGI. The germline V and J ends were trimmed by 5 bases and 4 bases, with 15 bases remaining between them. The CDR3 length is 15 residues. Here the CDR3 reads CASSTNPQGYNEQFF. The CDR3 region has the DNA TGTGCCAGCAGTACTAACCCTCAGGGGTACAATGAGCAGTTCTTC.

J is TRBJ2-2 and V is TRBV9, with unresolved D. Germline assignment: CDR1 SGDLS and CDR2 YYNGEE. The CDR3 sequence is 12 residues long. V was pared by 4 bases and J by 4 bases, with 5 bases between. CDR3 loop: CASSLSTGELFF. The CDR3 DNA reads as TGTGCCAGCAGCTTAAGCACCGGGGAGCTGTTTTTT.

V usage is TRBV9 and J usage is TRBJ1-2, with 7 bases aligning to TRBD1. The V gene end was trimmed by 3 bases and the J gene end by 0 bases; junction bases not matched to a gene: 14. Germline V CDR1 and CDR2: SGDLS, YYNGEE. CDR3 size: 18 residues. The CDR3 is CASSDSPGTETANYGYTF. The CDR3 nucleotides are TGTGCCAGCAGCGACTCCCCCGGGACAGAGACTGCTAACTATGGCTACACCTTC.

The gene calls are TRBV29-1 and TRBJ2-1; no definite D call. CDR3 length equals 14 residues. V gave up 4 bases and J gave up 0 bases, with 10 bases separating them. The V gene's germline CDR1 is SQVTM and CDR2 ANQGSEA. The CDR3 nucleotides read TGCAGCGTTGGGCGACTCGGCTCCTACAATGAGCAGTTCTTC. Protein product: CSVGRLGSYNEQFF.

Worth noting for this clone: Additional DNA sequences in this sample encode the identical CDR3. The chain combines TRBV2 with TRBJ2-1; D gene ambiguous. CDR1 and CDR2 (germline): SNHLY, FYNNEI. With 6 bases removed from V and 0 bases from J, the gap between germline ends came to 3 bases. This CDR3 has 12 residues. In DNA, the CDR3 is TGTGCCAGCAGAGGCTCCTACAATGAGCAGTTCTTC. This sequence encodes CASRGSYNEQFF.

V gene TRBV28 combines with J gene TRBJ2-7, with unresolved D. The V gene lost 2 bases and the J gene lost 2 bases, with 19 bases spanning the gap. This CDR3 has 17 amino acids. CDR1 MDHEN and CDR2 SYDVKM come from the germline V gene. The CDR3 nucleotides are TGTGCCAGCAGTTTAGGTTGGGAAAGGCAGGAGCCCTACGAGCAGTACTTC. This sequence encodes CASSLGWERQEPYEQYF.

The chain uses TRBV11-2 and TRBJ2-7, with 11 bases lining up with TRBD1. CDR3 length: 14 residues. The V segment lost 6 bases and the J segment 4 bases; nucleotides outside the gene matches: 5. Germline V lookup: CDR1 SGHAT, CDR2 FQNNGV. CDR3 in amino acids: CASSYGQGAYEQYF. CDR3 DNA: TGTGCCAGCAGTTATGGACAGGGGGCGTACGAGCAGTACTTC.

Of note for this clone: The identical CDR3 is also encoded by other nucleotide sequences in the sample. The J gene is TRBJ2-7, the V gene TRBV28; TRBD1 or TRBD2 may be the D gene (6 bases each). This CDR3 region has 13 residues. Trimming removed 3 bases at V and 4 bases at J, with 10 bases between. Germline V gene sequence: CDR1 MDHEN, CDR2 SYDVKM. CDR3 DNA: TGTGCCAGCAGTTTGAGGGGGGCGTACGAGCAGTACTTC. The encoded protein is CASSLRGAYEQYF. Full variable domain (outside the CDR3, taken from reference TRBV28 and TRBJ2-7): DVKVTQSSRYLVKRTGEKVFLECVQDMDHENMFWYRQDPGLGLRLIYFSYDVKMKEKGDIPEGYSVSREKKERFSLILESASTNQTSMYLCASSLRGAYEQYFGPGTRLTVT.

This clone was found a few times. This clone may be a read error of a much larger clone one base away. This specimen includes other DNA sequences encoding the same CDR3. The genes are TRBV28 and TRBJ1-5; D is undetermined. The CDR3 runs to 11 residues. V lost 2 bases to trimming and J lost 6 bases, with 2 bases between them. Germline V gene data show CDR1 as MDHEN and CDR2 as SYDVKM. The CDR3 DNA reads as TGTGCCAGCAGTTTAAGTCAGCCCCAGCATTTT. Its translation: CASSLSQPQHF.

The rearrangement uses TRBV4-2 and TRBJ2-1; 14 bases are a match to TRBD2. The ends lost 6 bases at V and 6 bases at J; junction bases unmatched: 4. The CDR3 sequence is 15 residues long. The germline CDR1 and CDR2 sequences are LGHNA and YNFKEQ. CDR3 in amino acids: CASRAGLAGANEQFF. The DNA for the CDR3 is TGTGCCAGCAGGGCGGGACTAGCGGGAGCCAATGAGCAGTTCTTC.

J is TRBJ1-4 and V is TRBV7-2; D not certain. Germline CDR1 and CDR2: SGHTA and FQGNSA. This CDR3 has 15 residues. The V end was cut by 1 base, the J end by 8 bases, with 14 bases between. CDR3 protein: CASSLEVSQNEKLFF. CDR3 nucleotide sequence: TGTGCCAGCAGCTTAGAGGTCAGCCAAAACGAAAAACTGTTTTTT.

V usage is TRBV4-1 and J usage is TRBJ2-5; 9 nucleotides match TRBD2. Germline lookup yields CDR1 MGHRA and CDR2 YSYEKL. V was clipped by 1 base and J by 7 bases; unmatched bases: 13. The CDR3 has 17 amino acids. The DNA for the CDR3 is TGCGCCAGCAGCCAAGGCGGGGGGGACAGAGGCCAGGGGACCCAGTACTTC. This codes for CASSQGGGDRGQGTQYF.

The V and J genes are TRBV5-5 and TRBJ2-2, with D possibly matching TRBD2 (6 bases). Germline V gene sequence: CDR1 SGHKS, CDR2 YYEKEE (reference sequence). This CDR3 comprises 16 residues. The V and J ends lost 3 bases and 6 bases respectively, with 18 bases between them. The CDR3 sequence: CASSSMTRGLAGELFF. As DNA, the CDR3 is TGTGCCAGCAGCTCGATGACTAGAGGATTGGCCGGGGAGCTGTTTTTT.

This clone appeared a single time. CDR3 bases: TGTGCCAGCAGCTTTTGGATGAGGGCATTCCTTTATGGCTACACCTTC. Its translation is CASSFWMRAFLYGYTF. This chain joins TRBV12-1 and TRBJ1-2. TRBV12-1 is marked as a pseudogene. This CDR3 comprises 16 residues.

The V call is TRBV13, the J call TRBJ2-7; 8 bases are a match to TRBD2. With V trimmed by 1 base and J by 7 bases, 6 bases remained unmatched. This CDR3 contains 14 residues. The V gene's germline CDR1 is PRHDT and CDR2 FYEKMQ (reference sequence). The CDR3 nucleotides read TGTGCCAGCAGCTTAGCGGGAGGGCCAGAGGAGCAGTACTTC. Amino acid sequence: CASSLAGGPEEQYF.